This paragraph covers one T cell receptor beta chain sequence. Other DNA sequences of this sample code for an identical CDR3. These data come from a study of shared clonotypes between healthy human individuals. As for the study in general: Each donor's CD8 memory used one plate, CD8 naive two, each CD4 subset three.

The material for each subset, its genomic DNA, was split evenly across several immunoSEQ plates. In the original processing: Junction-only sequences without quality scores came from ImmunoSEQ, so filtering differed. Profiling relied on immunoSEQ multiplex PCR, and the TCRdb table lists in-frame clones only, not all of them. V and J calls and clone size are those listed in that table; D and trimming were worked out from the DNA. The sample has approximately 1.4 million clones, 95% to 99% seen once; the top ten hold 0.4% to 0.45%. The germline CDR1 and CDR2 sequences are KGHSH and LQKENI. This CDR3 contains 13 residues. Trimming pared 3 bases from V and 2 bases from J, leaving 6 bases between. Naive CD4+ cells were CD45RA-selected; the remaining cells were memory.

The chain joins TRBV18 to TRBJ2-3; D is ambiguous. Material: naive CD4+ T cells sorted from blood. Subset of the sample: CD45RA+ positively selected. This sequence was found in a young man in good health. For the CDR3, the DNA is TGTGCCAGCTCACCCCCGTCCACAGATACGCAGTATTTT. It is translated as CASSPPSTDTQYF.